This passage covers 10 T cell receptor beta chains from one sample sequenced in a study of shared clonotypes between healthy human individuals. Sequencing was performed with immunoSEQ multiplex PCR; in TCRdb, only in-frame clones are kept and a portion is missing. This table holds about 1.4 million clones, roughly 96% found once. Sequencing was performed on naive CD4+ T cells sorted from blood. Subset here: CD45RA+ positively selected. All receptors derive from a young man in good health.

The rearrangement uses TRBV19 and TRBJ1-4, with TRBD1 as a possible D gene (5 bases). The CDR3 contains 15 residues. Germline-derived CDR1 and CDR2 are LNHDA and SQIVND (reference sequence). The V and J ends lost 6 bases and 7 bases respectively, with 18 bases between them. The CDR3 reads CASSRDRSNLEKLFF. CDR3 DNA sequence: TGTGCCAGTAGCCGGGACCGGAGCAATCTTGAAAAACTGTTTTTT. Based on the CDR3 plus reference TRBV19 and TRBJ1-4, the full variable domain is DGGITQSPKYLFRKEGQNVTLSCEQNLNHDAMYWYRQDPGQGLRLIYYSQIVNDFQKGDIAEGYSVSREKKESFPLTVTSAQKNPTAFYLCASSRDRSNLEKLFFGSGTQLSVL.

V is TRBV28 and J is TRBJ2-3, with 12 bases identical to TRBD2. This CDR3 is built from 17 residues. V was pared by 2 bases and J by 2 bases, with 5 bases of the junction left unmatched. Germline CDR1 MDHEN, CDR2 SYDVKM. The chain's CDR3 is CASSLGRTSGNTDTQYF. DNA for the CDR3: TGTGCCAGCAGTTTAGGGAGGACTAGCGGGAACACAGATACGCAGTATTTT.

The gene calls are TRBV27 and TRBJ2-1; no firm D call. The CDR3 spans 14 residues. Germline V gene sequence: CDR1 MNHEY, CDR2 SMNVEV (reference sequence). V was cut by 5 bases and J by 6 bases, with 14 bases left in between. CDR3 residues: CASSPTSPSNEQFF. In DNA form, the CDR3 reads TGTGCCAGCAGTCCAACGTCCCCCTCCAATGAGCAGTTCTTC.

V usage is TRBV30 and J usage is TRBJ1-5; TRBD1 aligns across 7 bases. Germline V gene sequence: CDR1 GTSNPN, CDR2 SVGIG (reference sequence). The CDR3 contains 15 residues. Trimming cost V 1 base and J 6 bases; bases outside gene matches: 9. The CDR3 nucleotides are TGTGCCTGGAGTGCCCGCACAGGGGTAGGTCAGCCCCAGCATTTT. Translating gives CAWSARTGVGQPQHF.

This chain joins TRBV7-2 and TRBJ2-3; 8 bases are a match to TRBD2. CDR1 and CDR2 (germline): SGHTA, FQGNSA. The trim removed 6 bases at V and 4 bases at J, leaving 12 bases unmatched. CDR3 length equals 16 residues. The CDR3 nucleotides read TGTGCCAGCAGGTCCGAGGGCGGGAGGTCTGCAGATACGCAGTATTTT. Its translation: CASRSEGGRSADTQYF.

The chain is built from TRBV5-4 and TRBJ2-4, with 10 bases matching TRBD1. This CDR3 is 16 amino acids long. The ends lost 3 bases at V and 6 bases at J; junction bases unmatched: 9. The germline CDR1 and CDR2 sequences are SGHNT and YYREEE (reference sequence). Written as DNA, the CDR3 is TGTGCCAGCAGCTCCCAGACAGGGGGCACATTAAACATTCAGTACTTC. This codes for CASSSQTGGTLNIQYF. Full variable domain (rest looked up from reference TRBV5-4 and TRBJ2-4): ETGVTQSPTHLIKTRGQQVTLRCSSQSGHNTVSWYQQALGQGPQFIFQYYREEENGRGNFPPRFSGLQFPNYSSELNVNALELDDSALYLCASSSQTGGTLNIQYFGAGTRLSVL.

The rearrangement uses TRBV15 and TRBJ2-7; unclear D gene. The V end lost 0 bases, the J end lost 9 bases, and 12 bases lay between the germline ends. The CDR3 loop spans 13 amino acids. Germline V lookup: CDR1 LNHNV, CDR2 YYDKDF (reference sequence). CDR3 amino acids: CATSRDLEAAQYF. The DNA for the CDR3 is TGTGCCACCAGCAGAGATTTAGAGGCAGCGCAGTACTTC.

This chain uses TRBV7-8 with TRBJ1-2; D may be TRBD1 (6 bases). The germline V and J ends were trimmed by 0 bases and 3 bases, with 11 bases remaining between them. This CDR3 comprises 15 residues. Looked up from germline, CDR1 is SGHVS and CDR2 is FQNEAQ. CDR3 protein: CASSLARAGDYGYTF. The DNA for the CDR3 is TGTGCCAGCAGCTTAGCGCGGGCAGGGGACTATGGCTACACCTTC.

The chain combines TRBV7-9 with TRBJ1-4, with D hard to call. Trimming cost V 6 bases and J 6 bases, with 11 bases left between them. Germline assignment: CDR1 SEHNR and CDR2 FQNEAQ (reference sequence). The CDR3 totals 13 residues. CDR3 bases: TGTGCCAGCAGGTCTAGGGAGTATGAAAAACTGTTTTTT. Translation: CASRSREYEKLFF.

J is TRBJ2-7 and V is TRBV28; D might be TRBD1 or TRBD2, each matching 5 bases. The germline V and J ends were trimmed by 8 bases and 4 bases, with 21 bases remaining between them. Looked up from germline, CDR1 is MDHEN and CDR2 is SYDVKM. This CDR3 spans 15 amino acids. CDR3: CASGLPGPSSYEQYF. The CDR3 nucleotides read TGTGCCAGCGGGTTACCGGGACCCAGCTCATACGAGCAGTACTTC.